These 13 T cell receptor beta chains originate from one sample sequenced in a study of CD8 T cells in ankylosing spondylitis. TCRdb independently ran MiXCR on the 5' RACE reads; one entry per CDR3 protein. The table shows some 240,000 distinct CDR3 sequences, with under 20% occurring only once. Sequencing used blood, either unsorted or a sorted T cell fraction (not recorded which). The receptors were sampled from a male donor with ankylosing spondylitis or in good health (not recorded which).

This clonotype was counted a few times. The chain joins TRBV7-2 to TRBJ2-7, with D possibly being TRBD2 (5 bases). This CDR3 region has 14 residues. Germline V lookup: CDR1 SGHTA, CDR2 FQGNSA. The V gene lost 3 bases and the J gene lost 2 bases, with 11 bases spanning the gap. The DNA of the CDR3 is TGTGCCAGCAGCTTTTTCGAGGGAACCTACGAGCAGTACTTC. It translates to CASSFFEGTYEQYF.

The chain is built from TRBV6-1 and TRBJ2-7; D is ambiguous. Germline CDR1 MNHNS, CDR2 SASEGT. The V end lost 2 bases, the J end lost 3 bases, and 14 bases lay between the germline ends. This CDR3 is 15 amino acids long. The CDR3 loop is CASSEWMFGSYEQYF. As DNA, the CDR3 is TGTGCCAGCAGTGAATGGATGTTTGGCAGCTACGAGCAGTACTTC.

The V gene is TRBV24-1, the J gene TRBJ2-2; 7 nucleotides line up with TRBD1. Trimming removed 3 bases from V and 8 bases from J; junction bases left unmatched: 8. The germline V gene has CDR1 KGHDR and CDR2 SFDVKD. This CDR3 spans 15 amino acids. The CDR3 is CATSDPDRESGELFF. CDR3 coding DNA: TGTGCCACCAGTGATCCCGACAGGGAGTCAGGGGAGCTGTTTTTT.

This clonotype was seen only a few times. The rearrangement joins TRBV3-1 to TRBJ2-7; 14 positions agree with TRBD2. Trimming took 2 bases from V and 4 from J; bases not matched to a gene: 4. Germline V gene data show CDR1 as LGHDT and CDR2 as YNNKEL (reference sequence). The CDR3 length is 16 residues. This CDR3 is CASSQRLAGGTYEQYF. As DNA, the CDR3 is TGTGCCAGCAGCCAACGACTAGCGGGGGGGACGTACGAGCAGTACTTC.

A few counts support this clonotype. The chain links TRBV11-2 to TRBJ2-7, with D perhaps given as TRBD1 or TRBD2 (5 bases each). This CDR3 region has 14 residues. Germline V gene sequence: CDR1 SGHAT, CDR2 FQNNGV. The V end lost 2 bases, the J end lost 6 bases, and 14 bases lay between the germline ends. The CDR3 DNA is TGTGCCAGCAGCTTATTGGGGGAGACCCCCGAGCAGTACTTC. It specifies CASSLLGETPEQYF.

The J gene is TRBJ2-3, the V gene TRBV14, with 9 bases aligning to TRBD2. V lost 2 bases and J lost 0; bases outside the gene matches: 3. CDR3 length equals 16 residues. From germline, CDR1 is SGHDN and CDR2 FVKESK. This CDR3 is CASSQIAGESTDTQYF. CDR3 DNA: TGTGCCAGCAGCCAAATAGCGGGAGAGAGCACAGATACGCAGTATTTT.

Only a few counts were recorded for this clonotype. This rearrangement joins TRBV5-1 to TRBJ2-1; tentatively, D is TRBD2 (5 bases). CDR3 length: 15 amino acids. CDR1 and CDR2 from the germline V gene are SGHRS and YFSETQ. V was trimmed by 7 bases and J by 0 bases, leaving 14 bases between them. The CDR3 sequence is CASFPDFSSYNEQFF. Written as DNA, the CDR3 is TGCGCCAGCTTCCCGGACTTCAGCTCCTACAATGAGCAGTTCTTC.

Many counts were recorded for this clonotype. The chain uses TRBV4-3 and TRBJ2-2; D tentatively reads TRBD1 or TRBD2 (5 bases each). The V and J ends lost 0 bases and 6 bases respectively, with 17 bases between them. This CDR3 has 17 amino acids. Looked up from germline, CDR1 is LGHNA and CDR2 is YSLEER. CDR3 coding DNA: TGCGCCAGCAGCCAAGATCGGGGCAGGGTCGCGGCCGGGGAGCTGTTTTTT. Translated: CASSQDRGRVAAGELFF.

This clonotype was observed a handful of times. This chain links TRBV9 with TRBJ1-3; no definite D call. The V end lost 1 base, the J end lost 2 bases, and 7 bases lay between the germline ends. Per the germline V gene, CDR1 is SGDLS and CDR2 is YYNGEE. The CDR3 covers 14 residues. The CDR3 nucleotides read TGTGCCAGCAGCGTACCGGATCCTGGAAACACCATATATTTT. This codes for CASSVPDPGNTIYF.

This clonotype was detected a few times. V gene TRBV4-1 combines with J gene TRBJ2-1, with D perhaps TRBD2 (6 bases). V lost 1 base and J 7 bases, leaving 11 bases between the germline ends. The CDR3 has 14 residues. CDR1 MGHRA and CDR2 YSYEKL come from the germline V gene. The CDR3 coding sequence is TGCGCCAGCAGCCAAGCGCGGGGTTGGAATGAGCAGTTCTTC. It specifies CASSQARGWNEQFF.

This clonotype was seen a few times. The V gene is TRBV20-1, the J gene TRBJ2-1, with D possibly matching TRBD2 (5 bases). The CDR3 runs 15 residues. CDR1 DFQATT and CDR2 SNEGSKA come from the germline V gene (reference sequence). V was trimmed by 5 bases and J by 7 bases, leaving 21 bases between them. The DNA of the CDR3 is TGCAGTGCTGATCGGGCCGCGGGTATGGGGAATGAGCAGTTCTTC. It codes for CSADRAAGMGNEQFF.

This clonotype was observed a handful of times. The chain uses TRBV25-1 and TRBJ2-7; possibly TRBD1 or TRBD2 for D (5 bases each). CDR3 length: 14 residues. Trimming cost V 1 base and J 5 bases, with 12 bases left between them. Germline V lookup: CDR1 MGHDK, CDR2 SYGVNS. CDR3 sequence: CASSEWGVGDEQYF. The CDR3 region has the DNA TGTGCCAGCAGTGAATGGGGTGTGGGGGACGAGCAGTACTTC.

The chain couples TRBV6-1 to TRBJ2-7; unclear D gene. Germline V CDR1 and CDR2: MNHNS, SASEGT. The CDR3 spans 13 residues. Trimming removed 4 bases at V and 2 bases at J, with 9 bases between. This CDR3 is CASSVGRPYEQYF. The CDR3 DNA is TGTGCCAGCAGTGTGGGCAGGCCCTACGAGCAGTACTTC.